This TCR beta chain was captured in a study of T cell repertoires and HLA-DP antigens listed by TCRdb under 2018. With regard to the full study: The study used an in vitro model of CD4+ T cell alloreactivity in which transduced HeLa cells presented allogeneic HLA-DP. Average DNA input was approximately 220 ng for sorted CD137+CD4+ samples, compared with 900 to 1,500 ng for pre-culture CD4+ samples. Compared with self, one alloantigen differed at one amino acid in the peptide-binding groove and the other differed at under 13, modelling structurally similar versus dissimilar alloantigens. The three donors were two male and one female, with ages ranging from the 18-to-29 to the 60-to-69 age band.

The germline V gene (reference sequence) provides CDR1 SGHNT and CDR2 YYREEE. Measured from the cysteine to the phenylalanine, the CDR3 is 15 residues long. Of all the DNA, just the CDR3 is kept, 45 bases in frame from base 1. The junction carries 18 bases between V and J, which are trimmed by 4 bases and 5 bases respectively. Comment on this clone: This receptor's antigen is unknown. Base qualities are missing; no much larger clone stands one base away.

TCRB CDR3 regions were amplified with the immunoSEQ multiplex PCR using forward primers for 54 TRBV segments and reverse primers for 13 TRBJ segments. Deep resolution, with a target of 190,000 or so T cell genomes, was applied to the sequencing of pre-culture CD4+ samples. Sequencing of the amplicons on an Illumina HiSeq System generated 87 bp reads spanning the CDR3. As for the authors' bioinformatics: Correction for PCR and sequencing errors was applied to reads, and CDR3 regions were defined through alignment to IMGT reference sequences. Synthetic template pools were used to estimate counts of templates and unique rearrangements. Clonality was computed as 1 minus Pielou's evenness. Richness was estimated with the Daley-Smith estimator. Morisita's index served as the measure of repertoire overlap. A clone counted as low-abundance if it appeared in cultured samples but went undetected in the pre-culture repertoire of the same donor. In its TCRdb copy, this immuneACCESS table keeps in-frame sequences only and misses some clones. Where compared with another copy, unresolved V genes explain less than half of these, and the others have no known cause. V and J calls plus clone size are reproduced from that table; the DNA served to infer D and trimming. Here the sample has approximately 100,000 clones; 86% occur a single time. 1.5% to 2% of the sample is held by the ten biggest clonotypes.

On the study overall, not on this receptor specifically: The naive and memory CD4+ repertoires were not analysed as separate populations. The study was limited by having only a few donors, by relying on a non-physiological HeLa antigen-presenting system, and by using total CD4+ responder cells. Clones undetected before culture had an average cumulative frequency of about 35% against one allele and 50.6% against the other. Similar clonality (around 0.36) was observed for sorted CD137+ cells against both alloantigens, and this clonality was much higher than that observed in pre-culture samples (around 0.042).

Untouched CD4+ T cells were isolated from Ficoll-separated PBMC through negative selection with magnetic beads, and an average purity of approximately 98% was reached. Untouched CD4+ T cells were isolated with magnetic beads from Ficoll-separated PBMC, and a purity of about 97.7% was reached with negligible CD8+ contamination. Peripheral blood mononuclear cells were supplied by the buffy coats of a few healthy blood donors, who served as the study donors. All three donors were CMV seronegative. The DNeasy Blood & Tissue Kit was used for extraction of genomic DNA. Genomic DNA from sorted CD137+CD4+ cells and from pre-culture CD4+ baseline samples of each subject was subjected to TCRB sequencing.

The sequenced sample consisted of CD4+ T cells from PBMCs. The receptor's source is a man aged 45-65 years in good health and CMV-seronegative. The V and J genes are TRBV5-4 and TRBJ1-1, and the D gene may be TRBD1, 5 bases matching. The CDR3: CASSPFLGRETEAFF. The nucleotides are TGTGCCAGCAGCCCATTTCTCGGCAGGGAGACTGAAGCTTTCTTT.